This TCR beta chain originates from a study of T cell repertoires in cytomegalovirus infection. Study context: Public TCR beta signatures marked donors with CMV infection and the matching HLA.

TCRdb processed the reads anew with MiXCR; each CDR3 protein has one entry. Among around 450,000 distinct CDR3 sequences, roughly 30% were seen once, and the ten largest hold roughly an eighth. The CDR3 sequence is 16 residues long. Per the germline V gene, CDR1 is DFQATT and CDR2 is SNEGSKA (reference sequence). The ends were cut back, 0 bases at V and 0 bases at J, with 9 bases in the middle. V is TRBV20-1 and J is TRBJ2-6; no firm D call. The sequenced sample was PBMCs. The clonotype originates from a human donor in good health (CMV status not recorded). Some clones in this sample may be carry-over from other donors' samples. DNA for the CDR3: TGCAGTGCTAGAGAACACAGAAGCTCTGGGGCCAACGTCCTGACTTTC. Residues: CSAREHRSSGANVLTF.